This record covers a single TCR beta chain. Its antigen is not known. The data were taken from a study of a mutant IDH1 vaccine in newly diagnosed glioma. The wider study: The earlier regimen, radiotherapy, temozolomide, or both, was most often both.

The method was immunoSEQ multiplex PCR; TCRdb's version includes in-frame clones alone and lacks a portion of them. The sample includes fewer than 100,000 clones, roughly nine tenths of them seen just once. Germline assignment: CDR1 MNHNS and CDR2 SASEGT. The CDR3 loop spans 15 amino acids. Deletions cut 1 base from V and 6 bases from J, with 12 bases between. The time point denotes: week 5, during vaccination. It was 300 ug of mutant IDH1 20-mer peptide that made up each vaccine dose, given with topical imiquimod. Overall study findings and caveats: Whatever changes occurred in top peripheral T cell clonotypes seemed unrelated to pseudoprogression.

The TCR originated in a woman aged 45-65 years with glioma. The specimen comprised PBMCs, sampled from a glioma patient whose treatment included an IDH1 peptide vaccine. V and J are TRBV6-1 and TRBJ2-2; no definite D call. In DNA, the CDR3 is TGTGCCAGCAGTGAAGTGGGTAGGCTCGCCGGGGAGCTGTTTTTT. It encodes CASSEVGRLAGELFF.